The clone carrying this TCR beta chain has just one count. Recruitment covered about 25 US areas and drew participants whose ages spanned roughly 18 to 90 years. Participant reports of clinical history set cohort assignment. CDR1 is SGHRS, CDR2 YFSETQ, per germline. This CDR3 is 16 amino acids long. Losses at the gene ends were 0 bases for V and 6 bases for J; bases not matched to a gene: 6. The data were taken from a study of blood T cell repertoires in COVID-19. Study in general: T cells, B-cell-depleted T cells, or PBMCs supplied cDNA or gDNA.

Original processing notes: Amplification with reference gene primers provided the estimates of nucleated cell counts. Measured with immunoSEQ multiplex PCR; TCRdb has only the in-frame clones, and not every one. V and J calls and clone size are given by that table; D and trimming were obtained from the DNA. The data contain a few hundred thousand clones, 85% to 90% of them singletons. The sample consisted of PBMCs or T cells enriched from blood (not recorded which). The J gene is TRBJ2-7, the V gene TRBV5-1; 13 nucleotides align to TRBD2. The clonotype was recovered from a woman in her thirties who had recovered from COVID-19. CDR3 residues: CASSLGGTSGTSEQYF. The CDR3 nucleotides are TGCGCCAGCAGCTTGGGGGGGACTAGCGGGACCTCCGAGCAGTACTTC.